The 10 T cell receptor beta chains listed next were all sequenced from one sample in a study of cytomegalovirus exposure and HLA in healthy donors (dated by TCRdb to about 2017). Library construction relied on the immunoSEQ multiplex PCR assay. TCRdb provides this immuneACCESS table in a form limited to in-frame rearrangements. Some clones are lacking; in checked studies, under half of them reflect an unresolved V gene, and why the rest are absent is not known. Within this sample are 150,000 to 200,000 clones, with over 65% of them counted one time only. Clones ranked in the top ten supply roughly 7% of the sample. Source material: PBMCs. The receptors were sampled from a man younger than 35 in good health and CMV-seropositive.

The V call is TRBV4-3, the J call TRBJ2-2, with D perhaps matching TRBD2 (5 bases). V lost 0 bases and J lost 6, with 8 bases in between. Germline loops: CDR1 LGHNA, CDR2 YSLEER. This CDR3 has 14 amino acids. The CDR3 coding sequence is TGCGCCAGCAGCCAAGAATGGACTCCCGGGGAGCTGTTTTTT. Translation gives CASSQEWTPGELFF.

The chain links TRBV9 to TRBJ2-7; D is undetermined. Looked up from germline, CDR1 is SGDLS and CDR2 is YYNGEE. CDR3 size: 15 residues. The ends were cut back, 2 bases at V and 5 bases at J, with 17 bases in the middle. In DNA form, the CDR3 reads TGTGCCAGCAGCGTTGCGGCGGCACCGTGGGACGAGCAGTACTTC. As protein: CASSVAAAPWDEQYF.

This chain connects TRBV10-3 to TRBJ1-1; TRBD1 matches 7 bases. The V and J ends lost 11 bases and 0 bases, in that order; junction bases with no gene match: 12. Looked up from germline, CDR1 is ENHRY and CDR2 is SYGVKD. This CDR3 is 15 amino acids long. In DNA form, the CDR3 reads TGTGCCTCCGGACAGGCCACCAACATGAACACTGAAGCTTTCTTT. Residues: CASGQATNMNTEAFF.

The genes are TRBV11-2 and TRBJ1-2, with 7 bases lining up with TRBD1. CDR1 SGHAT and CDR2 FQNNGV come from the germline V gene. CDR3 length: 15 residues. V lost 5 bases and J lost 4; bases outside the gene matches: 10. This CDR3 reads CASSPRDSASYGYTF. CDR3 nucleotide sequence: TGTGCCAGCAGCCCGAGGGACAGTGCAAGCTATGGCTACACCTTC.

The V gene is TRBV18, the J gene TRBJ2-5; TRBD2 is a possible D gene (5 bases). V lost 3 bases and J 5 bases, leaving 7 bases between the germline ends. The V gene's germline CDR1 is KGHSH and CDR2 LQKENI. The CDR3 consists of 12 residues. As DNA, the CDR3 is TGTGCCAGCTCACCCCCGGGGGAGACCCAGTACTTC. It encodes CASSPPGETQYF.

The chain links TRBV15 to TRBJ2-1; TRBD2 agrees at 12 bases. CDR3 length: 17 residues. Germline V CDR1 and CDR2: LNHNV, YYDKDF (reference sequence). V gave up 3 bases and J gave up 8 bases; unmatched junction bases: 11. DNA for the CDR3: TGTGCCACCAGCAGGGGGACTAGCGGGCTACCTACTTATGAGCAGTTCTTC. It translates to CATSRGTSGLPTYEQFF.

The sample holds one count of this clone. The chain recombines TRBV30 with TRBJ1-4; D gene unclear. Trimming pared 5 bases from V and 0 bases from J, leaving 7 bases between. This CDR3 contains 13 residues. Germline CDR1 reads GTSNPN; CDR2 reads SVGIG (reference sequence). The DNA for the CDR3 is TGTGCCTGGGGGAGAGCAACTAATGAAAAACTGTTTTTT. It yields the protein CAWGRATNEKLFF.

The chain has TRBV7-6 and TRBJ2-1, with 7 bases fitting TRBD2. Germline V lookup: CDR1 SGHVS, CDR2 FNYEAQ. The CDR3 loop spans 14 amino acids. The V gene end was trimmed by 8 bases and the J gene end by 4 bases; junction bases not matched to a gene: 8. CDR3 nucleotides: TGTGCCAGCGGAATCGGACTAGGGTACAATGAGCAGTTCTTC. Translation: CASGIGLGYNEQFF.

This rearrangement joins TRBV5-4 to TRBJ2-3, with unresolved D. V lost 2 bases and J 1 base, leaving 8 bases between the germline ends. Germline values: CDR1 SGHNT, CDR2 YYREEE (reference sequence). The CDR3 contains 14 residues. CDR3 region: CASSFFSGTDTQYF. As DNA, the CDR3 is TGTGCCAGCAGCTTCTTCTCTGGCACAGATACGCAGTATTTT.

The chain carries TRBV19 and TRBJ2-5; TRBD2 matches at 9 bases. Per the germline V gene, CDR1 is LNHDA and CDR2 is SQIVND (reference sequence). Trimming removed 6 bases from V and 5 bases from J; junction bases left unmatched: 10. The CDR3 contains 15 residues. CDR3 protein: CASSPSGTLRETQYF. CDR3 bases: TGTGCCAGTAGCCCTAGCGGGACCCTCCGGGAGACCCAGTACTTC.